This TCR beta chain was captured by sequencing in a study of cytomegalovirus exposure and HLA in healthy donors. Study-level findings and limits: Sequencing artifact likely explains a cluster of highly shared sequence variants.

A remark on this clone: What it binds is not known.

The CDR3 totals 14 residues. V shed 7 bases, J shed 0 bases, and the junction held 4 bases outside the gene matches. CDR1 and CDR2 (germline): MDHEN, SYDVKM. Both 60 Vbeta primers and 13 Jbeta primers went into the PCR. The data were produced by immunoSEQ multiplex PCR, yet TCRdb's version contains in-frame clones alone and is incomplete. Here the sample spans 170,000 or so clones, about four fifths being singletons. This sequence was found in a man aged 50 to 60 in good health and CMV-seronegative. This sequence joins TRBV28 and TRBJ1-1, with 8 nucleotides matching TRBD1. Source material: PBMCs. The CDR3 protein is CASNRQGMNTEAFF. In nucleotides, the CDR3 is TGTGCCAGCAACCGACAGGGGATGAACACTGAAGCTTTCTTT.